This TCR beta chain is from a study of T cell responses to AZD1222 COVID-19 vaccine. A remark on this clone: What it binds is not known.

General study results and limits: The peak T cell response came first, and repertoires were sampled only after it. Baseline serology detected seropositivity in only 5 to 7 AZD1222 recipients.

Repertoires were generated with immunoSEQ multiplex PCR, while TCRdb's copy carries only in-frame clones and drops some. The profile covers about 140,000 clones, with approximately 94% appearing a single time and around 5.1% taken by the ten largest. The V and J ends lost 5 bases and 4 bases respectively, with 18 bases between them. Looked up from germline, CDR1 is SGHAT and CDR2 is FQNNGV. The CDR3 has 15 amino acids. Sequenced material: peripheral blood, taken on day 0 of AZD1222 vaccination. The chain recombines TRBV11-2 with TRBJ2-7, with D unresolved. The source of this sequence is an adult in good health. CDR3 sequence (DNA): TGTGCCAGCAGCCCCCTATACGACCCCTTTTACGAGCAGTACTTC. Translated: CASSPLYDPFYEQYF.